This TCR beta chain was observed in a study of siplizumab effects on memory and regulatory T cells. Whole-study results and caveats: Some alloreactive sequences were traceable to unstimulated CD4+ memory cells, and siplizumab significantly reduced them.

In the case of this clone: Antigen specificity is unknown.

The assay looked at about 97,000 TCR templates in each sample. This table comes from immunoSEQ multiplex PCR, and its TCRdb copy is limited to in-frame clones, with some not included. The table has some 100,000 clones, roughly 93% seen once. The source material was CD8+ T cells sorted from blood. This TCR came from a human donor in good health.

The CDR3: CATMGGHDNEQFF. The CDR3 nucleotides are TGTGCCACAATGGGTGGGCACGACAATGAGCAGTTCTTC. The chain has TRBV6-1 and TRBJ2-1; D is unresolved. Germline assignment: CDR1 MNHNS and CDR2 SASEGT. The V end was cut by 10 bases, the J end by 5 bases, with 15 bases between. The CDR3 is 13 amino acids.